What follows describes a single TCR gamma chain. A far larger clone is a single base away, which makes a read error likely. The V gene's germline CDR1 is GITISATS and CDR2 ISYDGTV (reference sequence). The CDR3 runs 13 residues. The data stem from a study of gamma-delta T cells after stem cell transplantation. TCRdb reapplied CATT to the RT-PCR reads. The sample table sets out dozens of gamma-chain clones. This receptor was identified in a human donor. It is not recorded whose cells these are; they may come from a transplant donor. Input material: gamma-delta T cells. The chain is built from TRGV9 and TRGJ1 or TRGJ2. TCRdb carries no J gene annotation; the J gene was assigned here by matching the DNA with germline. CDR3: CALRDLNYYKKLF. The CDR3 DNA reads TGTGCCTTGCGGGACCTGAATTATTATAAGAAACTCTTT.